The source of this T cell receptor beta chain is a study of cytomegalovirus exposure and HLA in healthy donors. The study ran its PCR with 60 Vbeta and 13 Jbeta primers. Some clones are missing from TCRdb's copy, which holds only in-frame ones; the method was immunoSEQ multiplex PCR. The sample shows around 38,000 clones, around three fifths of them seen only once. Healthy bone marrow donors supplied every sample. Per the germline V gene, CDR1 is LNHNV and CDR2 is YYDKDF (reference sequence). CDR3 size: 14 residues. V shed 5 bases and J 10 bases; nucleotides not matched to a gene: 11. The sequencing input was PBMCs. The rearrangement links TRBV15 to TRBJ2-5; the match to TRBD2 covers 9 bases. The receptor was derived from a man in his fifties or sixties in good health and CMV-seropositive. CDR3 sequence (DNA): TGTGCCACCAGCCCTAGCGGGGACGTCAAGGGCCAGTACTTC. Translating gives CATSPSGDVKGQYF.